This T cell receptor beta chain is drawn from a study of regulatory T cells in long-lasting Graves disease. Regarding the study as a whole: TCR diversity in persistent Graves' patients was below that of newly diagnosed ones.

Trimming removed 2 bases from V and 5 bases from J; junction bases left unmatched: 4. Germline lookup yields CDR1 SGHAT and CDR2 FQNNGV. The CDR3 sequence is 15 residues long. This clonotype was seen many times. The antigen is unknown. The time point denotes: newly diagnosed GD, antithyroid drugs for less than 3 months. PBMC-derived RNA was used for the TCR library. HTBI primers from iRepertoire and Arm-PCR of CDR3 regions yielded the TCR beta libraries. MiXCR, run by TCRdb on the multiplex PCR reads, gives a single entry per CDR3 protein. The repertoire consists of roughly 500,000 distinct CDR3 sequences, with around 13% occurring once and the leading ten covering around a sixth. This sample also belongs to another study, concerning T cells in Graves' hyperthyroidism and ophthalmopathy. That investigation notes: The study based diagnoses on clinical symptoms, serum thyroxine and TRAb, thyroid ultrasound and orbital computed tomography.

The chain joins TRBV11-2 to TRBJ2-7; 12 bases line up with TRBD2. This clonotype originated in a woman in her forties or fifties with Graves disease. The material sequenced was peripheral blood mononuclear cells (PBMCs), taken at new diagnosis, from a patient treated with antithyroid drugs. The CDR3 DNA is TGTGCCAGCAGCTTATCGACTAGCGGGAGCAACGAGCAGTACTTC. Its translation is CASSLSTSGSNEQYF.